This TCR beta chain emerged from a study of identical twins (dated by TCRdb to about 2016). Background for the entire study: To test whether fetal clonotypes persist, the study used deep sequencing on TCR alpha and beta repertoires from monozygotic twins, unrelated adults of various ages, and cord blood. To rule out contamination, replicate twin experiments were performed at different times with different library preparation protocols. Overall results and qualifications from the work: Fewer insertions were carried by abundant cord blood beta clonotypes; a weaker similar trend was observed in young adult naive repertoires, while no such trend was observed in memory repertoires. Invariant T cells such as MAIT and iNKT could partly confound zero-insertion analyses, although diverse VJ usage argued against such confounding for most clonotypes. In monozygotic twins, out-of-frame TCR alpha sharing was systematically underestimated by recombination models, although the models agreed with sharing between unrelated individuals. Compared with coincidental sharing between unrelated individuals, out-of-frame TCR alpha sequences shared between twins showed an excess of sequences with low generation probability. In beta out-of-frame sequences, excess twin sharing was weaker, because having fewer shared sequences lowered the signal-to-noise ratio. Because the same donors could not be followed over many years, conclusions were based on cross-sectional statistical analysis.

In its sample, this clonotype was seen a few times. Its antigen is still unknown. Base qualities were left out, and no much larger clone turns up one base away. All donors were healthy Caucasians. Three pairs of female monozygotic twins, all aged 18 to 29 years, were included in the twin cohort. Positive isolation kits from Invitrogen were used to isolate CD4+ and CD8+ T cell populations. Preparation of the library involved 5' RACE. The instrument given in TCRdb is Illumina HiSeq 2000. A universal primer binding site was introduced by template switching, and a unique molecular identifier was present in the final cDNA, enabling accurate counting of TCR cDNA molecules. Specific primers in the conserved constant-segment region were used to synthesize first-strand cDNA for the TCR alpha and beta chains. Each cDNA library was double barcoded, with a SMART-Mk sample barcode plus Illumina barcodes, to control for contamination. TruSeq adapter sequences along with Illumina sample barcodes were introduced in two successive PCR steps. Sequencing of the TCR alpha and beta cDNA libraries was done on the Illumina HiSeq platform using custom primers. As for the original processing: MiGEC processed the raw reads to extract unique molecular identifiers, while MiXCR was used to determine the CDR3 positions. Recombination models were inferred per individual with the repgenHMM and IGoR tools using an EM algorithm. The analysis of shared clonotypes was done with the tcR package in R, with sharing normalized by the product of cloneset sizes. To study raw recombination free of thymic and clonal selection effects, out-of-frame nonproductive sequences were analyzed. TCRdb applied fastp at Q25 and MiXCR to the public reads, then kept only in-frame beta chains. Each CDR3 protein gets just one entry, which takes the most common genes and DNA from the rows behind it. None of the V and J calls come from the authors' own analysis; TCRdb made them. In this sample the table shows 450,000 or so distinct CDR3 sequences, 13% to 15% of which occur a single time. The ten largest clonotypes hold 0.5% to 0.65% of the sample.

The sample also formed part of further work on yellow fever vaccine responses in identical twins. The second investigation adds: The T cell response to vaccination in identical twins was reported by the authors to appear partly convergent and partly personalized. In the study, vaccine-responding T cell clones were precisely tracked in identical twins.

The TCR sequence derives from a woman in her late teens or twenties in good health. The sample consisted of CD4+ T cells sorted from blood.

In nucleotide form, the sequence is TGTGCCAGCACTCGAGGTACTGAAGCTTTCTTT. Its product reads: CASTRGTEAFF. Rearrangement joined TRBV28 to TRBJ1-1; the D gene is unclear. Based on the germline V gene, the CDR1 and CDR2 sequences are MDHEN and SYDVKM. The CDR3 runs 11 residues from the cysteine to the phenylalanine. The entry retains the CDR3 DNA only, 33 bases that are in frame from base 1. The trim is 7 bases for V and 5 bases for J, with a gap of 8 bases between the germline ends.